Described below is a single T cell receptor (beta chain) sequence and its context. Primers: 60 Vbeta forward and 13 Jbeta reverse. Using immunoSEQ multiplex PCR, the repertoire was profiled, and TCRdb retains in-frame clones only, with some absent. This table holds 85,000 to 90,000 clones, about 66% found once. This sample was taken from a study of cytomegalovirus exposure and HLA in healthy donors. Sequencing input: PBMCs. This sequence originates from a man aged 25-45 years in good health and CMV-seronegative.

The chain's CDR3 is CASCGQEEEKLFF. CDR3 nucleotide sequence: TGTGCCAGCTGCGGGCAGGAAGAGGAAAAACTGTTTTTT. V usage is TRBV6-5 and J usage is TRBJ1-4; D not resolved. The CDR3 totals 13 residues. V was pared by 8 bases and J by 8 bases, with 15 bases between. CDR1 is MNHEY and CDR2 is SVGAGI in the germline V gene.